This TCR beta chain was sequenced for a study of blood T cell repertoires in COVID-19. CDR1 and CDR2 (germline): LNHDA, SQIVND (reference sequence). The CDR3 extends over 18 amino acids. V was pared by 4 bases and J by 5 bases, with 17 bases of the junction left unmatched. The assay was immunoSEQ multiplex PCR, and TCRdb's table has in-frame clones only and misses some. The sample lists 75,000 to 80,000 clones, approximately 80% seen once, with over 15% in the top ten. This receptor was identified in a woman in her sixties with acute or convalescent COVID-19. Sequencing input: peripheral blood. The V gene is TRBV19, the J gene TRBJ1-2, with 9 bases identical to TRBD1. CDR3 region: CASSNNIMGQGLEYGYTF. In DNA, the CDR3 is TGTGCCAGTAGTAATAACATCATGGGACAGGGCCTTGAGTATGGCTACACCTTC.